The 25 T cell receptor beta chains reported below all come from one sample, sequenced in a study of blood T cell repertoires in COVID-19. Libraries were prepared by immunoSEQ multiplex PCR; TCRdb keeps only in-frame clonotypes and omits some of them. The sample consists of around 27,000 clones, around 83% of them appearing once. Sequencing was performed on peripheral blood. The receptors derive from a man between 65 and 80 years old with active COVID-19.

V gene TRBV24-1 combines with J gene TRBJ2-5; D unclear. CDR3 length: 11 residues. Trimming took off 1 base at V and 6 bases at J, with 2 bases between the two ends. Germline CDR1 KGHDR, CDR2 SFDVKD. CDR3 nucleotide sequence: TGTGCCACCAGTGATTTTAAGACCCAGTACTTC. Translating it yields CATSDFKTQYF.

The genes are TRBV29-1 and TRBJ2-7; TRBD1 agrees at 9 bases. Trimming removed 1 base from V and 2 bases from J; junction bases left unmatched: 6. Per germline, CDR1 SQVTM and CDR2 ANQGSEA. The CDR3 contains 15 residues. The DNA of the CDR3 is TGCAGCGTTGAAGTTTCAGGGGACAGGGCCTACGAGCAGTACTTC. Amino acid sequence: CSVEVSGDRAYEQYF.

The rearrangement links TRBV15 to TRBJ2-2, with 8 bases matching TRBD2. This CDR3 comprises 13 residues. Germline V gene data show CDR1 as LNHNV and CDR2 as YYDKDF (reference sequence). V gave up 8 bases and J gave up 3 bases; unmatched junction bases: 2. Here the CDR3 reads CATRGGYTGELFF. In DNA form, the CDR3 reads TGTGCCACCCGCGGGGGGTACACCGGGGAGCTGTTTTTT. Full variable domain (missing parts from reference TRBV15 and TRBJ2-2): DAMVIQNPRYQVTQFGKPVTLSCSQTLNHNVMYWYQQKSSQAPKLLFHYYDKDFNNEADTPDNFQSRRPNTSFCFLDIRSPGLGDTAMYLCATRGGYTGELFFGEGSRLTVL.

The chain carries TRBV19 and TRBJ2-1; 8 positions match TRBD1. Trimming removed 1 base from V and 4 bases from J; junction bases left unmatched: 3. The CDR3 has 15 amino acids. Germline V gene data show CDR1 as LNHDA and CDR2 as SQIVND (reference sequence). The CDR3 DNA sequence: TGTGCCAGTAGTATAGGAGGACAGGGATACAATGAGCAGTTCTTC. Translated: CASSIGGQGYNEQFF.

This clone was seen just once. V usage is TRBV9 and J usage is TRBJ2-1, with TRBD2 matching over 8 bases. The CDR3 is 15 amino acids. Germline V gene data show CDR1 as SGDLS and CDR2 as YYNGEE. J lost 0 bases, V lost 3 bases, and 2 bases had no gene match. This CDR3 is CASSATSGSYNEQFF. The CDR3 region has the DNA TGTGCCAGCAGCGCCACTAGCGGCTCCTACAATGAGCAGTTCTTC.

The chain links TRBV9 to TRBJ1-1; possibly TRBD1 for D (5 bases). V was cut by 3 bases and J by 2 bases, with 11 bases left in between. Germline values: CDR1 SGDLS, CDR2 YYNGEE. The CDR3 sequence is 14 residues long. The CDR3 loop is CASSGQTVNTEAFF. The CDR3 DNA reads TGTGCCAGCAGCGGACAGACAGTAAACACTGAAGCTTTCTTT.

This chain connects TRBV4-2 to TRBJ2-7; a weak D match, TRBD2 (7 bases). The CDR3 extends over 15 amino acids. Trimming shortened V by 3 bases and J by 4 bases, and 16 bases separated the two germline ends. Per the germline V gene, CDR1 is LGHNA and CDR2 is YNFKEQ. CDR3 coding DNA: TGTGCCAGCAGCCAGTCGGCGGGGGCCCCTTACGAGCAGTACTTC. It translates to CASSQSAGAPYEQYF.

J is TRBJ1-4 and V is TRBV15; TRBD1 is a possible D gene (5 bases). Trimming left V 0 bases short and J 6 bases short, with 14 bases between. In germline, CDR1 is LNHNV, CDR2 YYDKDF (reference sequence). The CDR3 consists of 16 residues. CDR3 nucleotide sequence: TGTGCCACCAGCAGAGATCAAACCAGGGTTTATGAAAAACTGTTTTTT. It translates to CATSRDQTRVYEKLFF.

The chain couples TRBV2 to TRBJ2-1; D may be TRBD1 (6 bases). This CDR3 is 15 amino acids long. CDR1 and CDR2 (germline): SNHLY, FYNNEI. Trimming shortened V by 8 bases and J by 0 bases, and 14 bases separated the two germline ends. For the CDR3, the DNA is TGTGCCAGCGGGCTAAGGGGGAGCTCCTACAATGAGCAGTTCTTC. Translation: CASGLRGSSYNEQFF. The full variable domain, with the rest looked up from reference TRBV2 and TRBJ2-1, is EPEVTQTPSHQVTQMGQEVILRCVPISNHLYFYWYRQILGQKVEFLVSFYNNEISEKSEIFDDQFSVERPDGSNFTLKIRSTKLEDSAMYFCASGLRGSSYNEQFFGPGTRLTVL.

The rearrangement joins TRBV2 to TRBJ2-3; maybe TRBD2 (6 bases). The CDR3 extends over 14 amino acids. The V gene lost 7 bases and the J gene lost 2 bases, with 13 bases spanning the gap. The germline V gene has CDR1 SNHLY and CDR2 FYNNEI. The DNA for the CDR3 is TGTGCCAGCACCGGGGACTCGAACACAGATACGCAGTATTTT. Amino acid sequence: CASTGDSNTDTQYF.

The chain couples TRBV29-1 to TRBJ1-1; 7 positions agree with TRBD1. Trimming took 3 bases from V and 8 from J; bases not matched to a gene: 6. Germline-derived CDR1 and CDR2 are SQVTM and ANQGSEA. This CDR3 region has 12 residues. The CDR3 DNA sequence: TGCAGCGTTGATTGGGGACAGAGAGAAGCTTTCTTT. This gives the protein CSVDWGQREAFF.

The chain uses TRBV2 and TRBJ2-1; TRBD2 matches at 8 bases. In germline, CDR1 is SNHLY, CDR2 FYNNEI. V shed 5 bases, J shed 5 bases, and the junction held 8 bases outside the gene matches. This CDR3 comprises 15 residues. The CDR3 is CASSNSSGYNNEQFF. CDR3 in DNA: TGTGCCAGCAGTAATTCTAGCGGGTACAACAATGAGCAGTTCTTC. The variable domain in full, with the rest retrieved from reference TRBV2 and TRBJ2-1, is EPEVTQTPSHQVTQMGQEVILRCVPISNHLYFYWYRQILGQKVEFLVSFYNNEISEKSEIFDDQFSVERPDGSNFTLKIRSTKLEDSAMYFCASSNSSGYNNEQFFGPGTRLTVL.

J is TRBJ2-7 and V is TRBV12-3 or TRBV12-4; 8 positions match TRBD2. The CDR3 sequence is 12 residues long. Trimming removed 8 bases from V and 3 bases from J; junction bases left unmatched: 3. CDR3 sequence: CASQTSGYEQYF. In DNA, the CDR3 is TGTGCCAGCCAAACTAGCGGCTACGAGCAGTACTTC.

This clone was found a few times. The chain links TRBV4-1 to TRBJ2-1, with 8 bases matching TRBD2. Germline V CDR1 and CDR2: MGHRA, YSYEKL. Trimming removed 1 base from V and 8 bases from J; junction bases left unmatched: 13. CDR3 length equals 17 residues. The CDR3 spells CASSQAIRGGRVDEQFF. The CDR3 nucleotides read TGCGCCAGCAGCCAAGCAATCCGGGGGGGGAGAGTCGATGAGCAGTTCTTC.

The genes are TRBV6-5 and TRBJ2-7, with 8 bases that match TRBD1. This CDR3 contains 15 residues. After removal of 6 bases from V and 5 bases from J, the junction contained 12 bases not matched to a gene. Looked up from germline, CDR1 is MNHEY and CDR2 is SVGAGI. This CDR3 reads CASSTSGQGRNEQYF. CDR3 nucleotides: TGTGCCAGCAGCACCTCCGGACAGGGTCGTAACGAGCAGTACTTC.

The CDR3 reads CASSIRDRVFYSPLHF. The CDR3 DNA is TGTGCCAGCAGCATAAGGGACAGGGTTTTTTATTCACCCCTCCACTTT. The chain employs TRBV5-4 and TRBJ1-6; TRBD1 aligns across 9 bases. Trimming removed 4 bases from V and 8 bases from J; junction bases left unmatched: 10. Looked up from germline, CDR1 is SGHNT and CDR2 is YYREEE (reference sequence). The CDR3 has 16 residues.

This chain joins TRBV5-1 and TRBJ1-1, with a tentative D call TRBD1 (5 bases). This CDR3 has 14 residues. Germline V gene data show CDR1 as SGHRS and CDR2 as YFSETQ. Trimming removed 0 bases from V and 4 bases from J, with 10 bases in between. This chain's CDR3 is CASSLVGGSTEAFF. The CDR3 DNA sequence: TGCGCCAGCAGCTTGGTGGGGGGGAGCACTGAAGCTTTCTTT.

CDR3 in DNA: TGCGCCAGCAGCTTGACTCCATCGAATACTGAAGCTTTCTTT. It specifies CASSLTPSNTEAFF. This chain links TRBV5-1 with TRBJ1-1; D is unresolved. Germline V gene sequence: CDR1 SGHRS, CDR2 YFSETQ. The CDR3 runs to 14 residues. V gave up 1 base and J gave up 5 bases, with 12 bases separating them.

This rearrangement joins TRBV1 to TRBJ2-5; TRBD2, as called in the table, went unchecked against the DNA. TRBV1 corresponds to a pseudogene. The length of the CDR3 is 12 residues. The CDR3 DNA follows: TGCACCAGCAGCCCCCGGGTAGAGACCCAGTACTTC. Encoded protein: CTSSPRVETQYF.

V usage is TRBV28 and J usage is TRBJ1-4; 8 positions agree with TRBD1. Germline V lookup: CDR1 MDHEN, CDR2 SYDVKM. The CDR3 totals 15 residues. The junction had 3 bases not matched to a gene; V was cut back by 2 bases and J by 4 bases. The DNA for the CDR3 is TGTGCCAGCAGTTTACCAGGGGGCAGTAATGAAAAACTGTTTTTT. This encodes CASSLPGGSNEKLFF.

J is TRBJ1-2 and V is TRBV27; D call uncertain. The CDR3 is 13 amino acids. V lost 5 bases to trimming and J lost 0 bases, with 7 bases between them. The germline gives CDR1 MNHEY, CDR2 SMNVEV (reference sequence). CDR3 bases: TGTGCCAGCAGTAGCGGGGCTAACTATGGCTACACCTTC. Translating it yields CASSSGANYGYTF.

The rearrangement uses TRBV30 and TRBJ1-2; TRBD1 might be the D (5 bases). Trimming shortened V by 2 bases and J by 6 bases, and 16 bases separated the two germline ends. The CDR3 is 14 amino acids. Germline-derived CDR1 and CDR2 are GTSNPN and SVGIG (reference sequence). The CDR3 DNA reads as TGTGCCTGGAGTACATCATCAGGGTTAGATGGCTACACCTTC. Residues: CAWSTSSGLDGYTF.

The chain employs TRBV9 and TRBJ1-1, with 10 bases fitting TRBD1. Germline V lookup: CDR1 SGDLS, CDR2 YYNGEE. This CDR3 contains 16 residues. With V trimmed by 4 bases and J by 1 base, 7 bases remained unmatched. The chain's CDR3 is CASSFGQGEGNTEAFF. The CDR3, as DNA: TGTGCCAGCAGCTTTGGACAGGGGGAGGGGAACACTGAAGCTTTCTTT.

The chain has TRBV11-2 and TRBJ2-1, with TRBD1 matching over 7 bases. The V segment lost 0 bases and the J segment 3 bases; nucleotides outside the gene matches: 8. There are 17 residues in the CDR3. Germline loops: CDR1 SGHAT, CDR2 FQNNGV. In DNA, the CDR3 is TGTGCCAGCAGCTTAGATCTGGGGACAGCGGACTACAATGAGCAGTTCTTC. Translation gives CASSLDLGTADYNEQFF.

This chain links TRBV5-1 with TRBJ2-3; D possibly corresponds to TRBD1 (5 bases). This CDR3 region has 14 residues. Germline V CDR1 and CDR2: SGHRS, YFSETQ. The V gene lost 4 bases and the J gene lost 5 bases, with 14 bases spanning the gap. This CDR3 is CASSQKGRGDTQYF. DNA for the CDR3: TGCGCCAGCAGCCAGAAGGGGCGAGGAGATACGCAGTATTTT.